Following are 19 T cell receptor beta chains from one sample sequenced in a study of CD8+ T cells in alopecia areata. Treatment described: oral pan-JAK inhibitor, 5-10 mg twice daily. It was cDNA, reverse transcribed from extracted RNA, that served as the sequencing template. Here immunoSEQ multiplex PCR was the method, and the copy in TCRdb shows in-frame clones only, minus some. The sample comprises hundreds of thousands of clones, about three fifths of which are singletons, and 1.8% rests with the top ten. The sample in question was CD4+ T cells sorted from blood, obtained at week 24, from a patient treated with tofacitinib. The source is a human donor with alopecia areata.

The V gene is TRBV30, the J gene TRBJ2-1, with D perhaps TRBD1 (6 bases). The CDR3 loop spans 16 amino acids. Germline V gene data show CDR1 as GTSNPN and CDR2 as SVGIG (reference sequence). The germline V and J ends were trimmed by 1 base and 0 bases, with 13 bases remaining between them. The CDR3 region has the DNA TGTGCCTGGAGTGAGTCCGGCAGGGGCTCCTACAATGAGCAGTTCTTC. Residues: CAWSESGRGSYNEQFF.

This clone was seen more than once but under ten times. V gene TRBV5-1 combines with J gene TRBJ1-5; TRBD1 might be the D (5 bases). The CDR3 runs to 15 residues. CDR1 is SGHRS, CDR2 YFSETQ, per germline. V was trimmed by 3 bases and J by 2 bases, leaving 12 bases between them. The CDR3 nucleotides read TGCGCCAGCAGCTCCGGAGAAGGGGGCAATCAGCCCCAGCATTTT. It codes for CASSSGEGGNQPQHF.

The chain links TRBV29-1 to TRBJ2-3; possibly TRBD2 for D (5 bases). The CDR3 is 14 residues long. Germline V lookup: CDR1 SQVTM, CDR2 ANQGSEA. V lost 3 bases and J 4 bases, leaving 14 bases between the germline ends. The CDR3, as DNA: TGCAGCGTTGAGAAGCCCGGGGTCGCAGATACGCAGTATTTT. This gives the protein CSVEKPGVADTQYF.

The CDR3 DNA follows: TGTGCCAGCAGCTTGTTGGGGGGTCCGAACACTGAAGCTTTCTTT. Protein product: CASSLLGGPNTEAFF. This sequence joins TRBV5-4 and TRBJ1-1, with a weak D call TRBD1 (5 bases). This CDR3 spans 15 amino acids. Trimming stripped 1 base from V and 1 base from J, with 11 bases between. The germline V gene encodes CDR1 SGHNT and CDR2 YYREEE (reference sequence).

The V call is TRBV5-1, the J call TRBJ1-6, with D uncertain. The CDR3 consists of 14 residues. Trimming left V 5 bases short and J 8 bases short, with 14 bases between. Per the germline V gene, CDR1 is SGHRS and CDR2 is YFSETQ. The CDR3 is CASRRSWADSPLHF. In nucleotides, the CDR3 is TGCGCCAGCAGACGGTCCTGGGCAGATTCACCCCTCCACTTT.

DNA of the CDR3: TGCGCCAGCAGCCCGGGACGGTCGAACACCATATATTTT. It encodes CASSPGRSNTIYF. The V call is TRBV5-1, the J call TRBJ1-3; a possible D gene is TRBD1 (5 bases). The V and J ends lost 4 bases and 7 bases respectively, with 12 bases between them. This CDR3 is built from 13 residues. Germline V gene lookup returns CDR1 SGHRS and CDR2 YFSETQ.

This clone came up a few times. This chain uses TRBV19 with TRBJ2-5; 8 bases are shared with TRBD1. The CDR3 length is 15 residues. The V and J ends lost 4 bases and 2 bases, in that order; junction bases with no gene match: 6. CDR1 and CDR2 (germline): LNHDA, SQIVND (reference sequence). DNA for the CDR3: TGTGCCAGTAGTACGGGACAGGCGTTACAAGAGACCCAGTACTTC. It yields the protein CASSTGQALQETQYF.

This sequence joins TRBV30 and TRBJ2-1; D tentatively reads TRBD1 or TRBD2 (6 bases each). V lost 1 base and J 5 bases, leaving 9 bases between the germline ends. This CDR3 spans 13 amino acids. Germline lookup yields CDR1 GTSNPN and CDR2 SVGIG (reference sequence). CDR3 loop: CAWSAGANNEQFF. DNA of the CDR3: TGTGCCTGGAGTGCGGGGGCCAACAATGAGCAGTTCTTC.

This chain uses TRBV30 with TRBJ1-4, with D maybe TRBD1 (5 bases). Trimming left V 8 bases short and J 3 bases short, with 13 bases between. Germline CDR1 GTSNPN, CDR2 SVGIG (reference sequence). The CDR3 loop spans 13 amino acids. Here the CDR3 reads CAGKTDSNEKLFF. The CDR3 nucleotides read TGTGCCGGGAAGACAGACTCTAATGAAAAACTGTTTTTT.

The chain is built from TRBV10-3 and TRBJ2-2, with D possibly being TRBD1 (5 bases). This CDR3 contains 13 residues. Germline CDR1 is ENHRY and CDR2 is SYGVKD. With 5 bases removed from V and 7 bases from J, the gap between germline ends came to 11 bases. The CDR3 DNA reads TGTGCCATCAGTACAGGACCCGGCGGGGAGCTGTTTTTT. It translates to CAISTGPGGELFF.

The chain combines TRBV29-1 with TRBJ2-1; TRBD1 is a possible D gene (6 bases). Between the trimmed V and J ends, which lost 5 bases and 13 bases, there was a span of 15 bases. The CDR3 length is 11 residues. Germline V gene sequence: CDR1 SQVTM, CDR2 ANQGSEA. CDR3 sequence: CSVTTGNPQFF. DNA of the CDR3: TGCAGCGTTACAACAGGGAATCCTCAGTTCTTC.

Ten or more counts support this clone. The rearrangement links TRBV4-3 to TRBJ1-5; perhaps TRBD1 as D (6 bases). The CDR3 is 14 amino acids. Germline CDR1 is LGHNA and CDR2 is YSLEER. V dropped 0 bases and J dropped 4 bases, with 7 bases sitting between them. The CDR3 region has the DNA TGCGCCAGCAGCCAAGAAAGGGGGAATCAGCCCCAGCATTTT. The encoded protein is CASSQERGNQPQHF.

The chain couples TRBV19 to TRBJ1-5; tentatively, D is TRBD1 (6 bases). Trimming cost V 5 bases and J 6 bases, with 20 bases left between them. The CDR3 has 16 amino acids. Germline V gene data show CDR1 as LNHDA and CDR2 as SQIVND (reference sequence). This chain's CDR3 is CASSATDRPLLQPQHF. In nucleotides, the CDR3 is TGTGCCAGTAGTGCCACCGACAGGCCCCTTCTTCAGCCCCAGCATTTT. The full variable domain, rest sourced from reference TRBV19 and TRBJ1-5, is DGGITQSPKYLFRKEGQNVTLSCEQNLNHDAMYWYRQDPGQGLRLIYYSQIVNDFQKGDIAEGYSVSREKKESFPLTVTSAQKNPTAFYLCASSATDRPLLQPQHFGDGTRLSIL.

This rearrangement joins TRBV27 to TRBJ1-2; D might be TRBD1 (6 bases). CDR1 and CDR2 from the germline V gene are MNHEY and SMNVEV (reference sequence). CDR3 length: 14 residues. V was trimmed by 5 bases and J by 4 bases, leaving 14 bases between them. In nucleotides, the CDR3 is TGTGCCAGCAGTCCAGTAGGACAGCCCTATGGCTACACCTTC. Its translation: CASSPVGQPYGYTF.

The V and J genes are TRBV30 and TRBJ1-2; D might be TRBD1 (5 bases). There are 14 residues in the CDR3. The germline gives CDR1 GTSNPN, CDR2 SVGIG (reference sequence). Trimming left V 1 base short and J 2 bases short, with 11 bases between. CDR3 region: CAWSAMSGNYGYTF. CDR3 DNA sequence: TGTGCCTGGAGTGCAATGTCAGGGAACTATGGCTACACCTTC.

This chain links TRBV30 with TRBJ1-5, with 7 bases that match TRBD1. The CDR3 has 15 amino acids. Germline V gene lookup returns CDR1 GTSNPN and CDR2 SVGIG (reference sequence). The V gene end was trimmed by 3 bases and the J gene end by 2 bases; junction bases not matched to a gene: 7. The CDR3: CAWRIGTERNQPQHF. CDR3 nucleotides: TGTGCCTGGAGGATAGGGACAGAACGCAATCAGCCCCAGCATTTT.

This clone has a handful of counts. This sequence joins TRBV29-1 and TRBJ1-6; D gene unclear. Deletions cut 2 bases from V and 7 bases from J, with 9 bases between. The length of the CDR3 is 13 residues. CDR1 is SQVTM and CDR2 is ANQGSEA in the germline V gene. As DNA, the CDR3 is TGCAGCGTTGAACCGGCGGGGAATTCACCCCTCCACTTT. This encodes CSVEPAGNSPLHF.

In the case of this clone: Other DNA sequences in this sample translate to the same CDR3. This chain uses TRBV29-1 with TRBJ2-3; D is undetermined. The CDR3 contains 13 residues. The V gene lost 3 bases and the J gene lost 0 bases, with 7 bases spanning the gap. The germline gives CDR1 SQVTM, CDR2 ANQGSEA. In nucleotides, the CDR3 is TGCAGCGTTGATCCGGATAGCACAGATACGCAGTATTTT. Amino acid sequence: CSVDPDSTDTQYF.

This clone showed up just a few times. The rearrangement joins TRBV9 to TRBJ2-2, with D perhaps TRBD1 or TRBD2 (6 bases each). Germline assignment: CDR1 SGDLS and CDR2 YYNGEE. V lost 0 bases and J lost 14, with 23 bases in between. CDR3 size: 16 residues. CDR3 protein: CASSVGSQGRTGGLFF. CDR3 nucleotide sequence: TGTGCCAGCAGCGTAGGCTCACAAGGTCGGACCGGGGGCCTGTTTTTT.